A single T cell receptor beta chain is shown here with its context. This clonotype has a count of ten or more. It has no known antigen specificity. Qualities for individual bases were not recorded, and no much larger clone is one base off. Libraries of naive CD8 T cells were built from approximately 22,000 to 940,000 sorted cells, with 10%, 30% or 50% of the purified RNA used. Naive CD8 T cells, defined as CD8+CD4-CCR7+CD45RA+, were FACS-sorted into RLT Plus buffer on a BD FACSAria II. Nine to eleven TCR copies' worth of Jurkat RNA were spiked into about 19,000-1,000,000 naive CD8 T cell samples to test detection sensitivity. Enrichment of CD8 T cells was done with RosetteSep CD8+ T Cell Enrichment Cocktail plus Ficoll-Paque, and ACK red cell lysis came afterward. Library creation used PCR. The instrument given in TCRdb is NextSeq 500. Bulk TCR libraries were generated as previously described, with the TCR primers listed in Table S5 used. Total RNA was purified with the Qiagen AllPrep DNA/RNA kit. Reads from multiple sequencing runs of the same library were pooled before analysis. As for the original processing: Reads were retained only if an exact TCR constant sequence was present, and the retained reads were trimmed to 150 nt and grouped according to their 12-nt molecular barcodes. Within each barcode group, reads were sub-clustered at a 15% Levenshtein threshold, and quality-weighted consensus sequences were built per RNA molecule. Non-functional sequences were discarded, and so were lower-count sequences lying one edit away from another sequence. Barcode sub-clusters with fewer than 20% of the maximum read count were removed, based on fitting two negative binomial distributions. The public sequencing data were trimmed at Q25 with fastp and processed into clonotypes with MiXCR by TCRdb, which kept only in-frame beta chains. Identical CDR3 proteins give one entry, which carries the most common genes and DNA. TCRdb assigned the V and J calls; the authors' analysis was not used. Counted in this sample were about 97,000 distinct CDR3 sequences; 24% of them appeared once. The ten largest account for approximately 0.91% of the sample.

CDR1 and CDR2 are drawn from the germline V gene: SNHLY, FYNNEI. The CDR3 starts with the cysteine, ends with the phenylalanine, and has 14 residues. Only the CDR3 region is kept as DNA, spanning 42 bases read in frame from base 1. The V and J ends are trimmed by 4 bases and 12 bases, leaving 16 bases between them. This specimen comes from a study of molecular identifiers for immune sequencing clone quantification (dated by TCRdb to the late 2010s). In the study overall: For a replicate experiment, the RNA from either approximately 20,000 or 100,000 naive CD8 T cells was divided into five aliquots, and four of those aliquots went on to sequencing. The study was a methods study using CD8 T cells to benchmark molecular-identifier clustering-based TCR repertoire sequencing (MIDCIRS) and TCR RNA copy counting. General findings and caveats noted by the study authors: Identical TCR molecules sharing a barcode could cause highly expanded clone sizes to be underestimated. Spiked-in Jurkat TCR RNA equal to a single cell's worth was reported to be detectable even within 1,100,000 naive CD8 T cells. Spiked-in Jurkat TCR RNA (approximately 10 copies' worth), which is not part of the donor repertoire, was contained in the naive libraries. When barcode sub-clustering was not used, chimeric consensus sequences inflated TCR diversity, with chimeras reaching as high as 47%. Clones above 20 RNA copies held over 97% of molecules in CMV-specific effector cells but under 1% in naive cells. About three recovered TCR RNA copies per cell were obtained by modeling, versus about 9 by digital PCR, implying a capture efficiency of 25% to 30%.

The chain links TRBV2 with TRBJ2-6; perhaps TRBD2 is the D gene, with 5 bases matching. The specimen sequenced was naive CD8+ T cells from blood, with Jurkat cell RNA spiked in. The sample's cell subset or site label is to be understood as: FACS-sorted CD8+CD4-CCR7+CD45RA+ naive T cells. This clonotype was sampled from a human donor in good health. Some libraries in this study had Jurkat cell RNA spiked in. The nucleotides read TGTGCCAGCAGTGTCGAAGGAGAGGACTCCGTCCTGACTTTC. Its translation is CASSVEGEDSVLTF.